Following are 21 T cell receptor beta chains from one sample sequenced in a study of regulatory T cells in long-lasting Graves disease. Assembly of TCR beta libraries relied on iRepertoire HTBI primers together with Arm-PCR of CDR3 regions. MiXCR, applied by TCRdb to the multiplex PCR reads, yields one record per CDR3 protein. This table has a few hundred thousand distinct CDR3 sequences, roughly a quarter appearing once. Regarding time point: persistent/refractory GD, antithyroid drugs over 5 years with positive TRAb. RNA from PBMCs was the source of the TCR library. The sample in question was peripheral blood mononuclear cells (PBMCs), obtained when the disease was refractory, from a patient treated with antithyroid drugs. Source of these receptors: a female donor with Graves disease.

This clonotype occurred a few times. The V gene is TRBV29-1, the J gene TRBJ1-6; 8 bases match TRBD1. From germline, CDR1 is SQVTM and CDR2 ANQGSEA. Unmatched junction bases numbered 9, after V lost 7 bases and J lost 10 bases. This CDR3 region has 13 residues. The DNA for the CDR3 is TGCAGCGCCACATCAGGGGGCACCTCACCCCTCCACTTT. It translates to CSATSGGTSPLHF.

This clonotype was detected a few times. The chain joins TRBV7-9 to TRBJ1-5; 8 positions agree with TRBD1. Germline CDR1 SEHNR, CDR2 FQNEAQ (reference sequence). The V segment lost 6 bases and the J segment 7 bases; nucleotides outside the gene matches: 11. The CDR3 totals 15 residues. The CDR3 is CASSLTGGGQQPQHF. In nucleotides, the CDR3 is TGTGCCAGCAGTTTAACAGGGGGAGGTCAGCAGCCCCAGCATTTT.

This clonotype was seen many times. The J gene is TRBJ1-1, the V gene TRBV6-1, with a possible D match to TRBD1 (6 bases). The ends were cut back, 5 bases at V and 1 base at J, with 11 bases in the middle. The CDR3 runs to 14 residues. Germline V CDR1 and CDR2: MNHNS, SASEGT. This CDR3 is CASSNTGWNTEAFF. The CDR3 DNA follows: TGTGCCAGCAGTAACACAGGGTGGAACACTGAAGCTTTCTTT.

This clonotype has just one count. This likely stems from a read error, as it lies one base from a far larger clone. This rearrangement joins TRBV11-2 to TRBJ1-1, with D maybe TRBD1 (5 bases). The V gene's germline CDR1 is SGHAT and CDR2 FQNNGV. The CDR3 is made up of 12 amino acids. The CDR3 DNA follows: TGTGCCAGCAGACTACCCCCGACAGAAGCTTCCTTT. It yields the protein CASRLPPTEASF.

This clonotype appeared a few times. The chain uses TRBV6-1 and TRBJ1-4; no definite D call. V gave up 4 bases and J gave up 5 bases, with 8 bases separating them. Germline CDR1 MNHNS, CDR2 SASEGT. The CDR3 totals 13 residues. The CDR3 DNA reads TGTGCCAGCAGTGGGCAGAGGAATGAAAAACTGTTTTTT. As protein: CASSGQRNEKLFF.

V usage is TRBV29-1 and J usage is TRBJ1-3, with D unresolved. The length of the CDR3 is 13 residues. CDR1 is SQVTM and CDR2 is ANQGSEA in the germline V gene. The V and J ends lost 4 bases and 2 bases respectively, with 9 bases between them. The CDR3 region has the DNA TGCAGCGTTGTGTCTGGGGCTGGAAACACCATATATTTT. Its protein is CSVVSGAGNTIYF.

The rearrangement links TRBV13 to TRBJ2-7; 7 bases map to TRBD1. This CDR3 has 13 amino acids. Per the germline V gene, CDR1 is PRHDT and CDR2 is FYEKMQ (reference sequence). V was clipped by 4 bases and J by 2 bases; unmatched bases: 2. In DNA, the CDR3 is TGTGCCAGCAGCTCAGGGGGTACCTACGAGCAGTACTTC. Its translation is CASSSGGTYEQYF.

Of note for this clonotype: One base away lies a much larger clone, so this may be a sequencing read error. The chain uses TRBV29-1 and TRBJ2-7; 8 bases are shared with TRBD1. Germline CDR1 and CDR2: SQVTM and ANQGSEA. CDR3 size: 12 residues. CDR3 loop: CSIGQGIYGQYF. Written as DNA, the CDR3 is TGCAGCATCGGACAGGGAATCTACGGGCAGTACTTC.

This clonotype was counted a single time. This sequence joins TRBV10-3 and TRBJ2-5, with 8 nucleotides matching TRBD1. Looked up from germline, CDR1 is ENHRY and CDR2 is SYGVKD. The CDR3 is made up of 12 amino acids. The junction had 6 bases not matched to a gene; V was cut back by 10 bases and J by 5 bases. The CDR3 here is CATQGAKETQYF. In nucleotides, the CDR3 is TGTGCCACTCAGGGGGCAAAGGAGACCCAGTACTTC.

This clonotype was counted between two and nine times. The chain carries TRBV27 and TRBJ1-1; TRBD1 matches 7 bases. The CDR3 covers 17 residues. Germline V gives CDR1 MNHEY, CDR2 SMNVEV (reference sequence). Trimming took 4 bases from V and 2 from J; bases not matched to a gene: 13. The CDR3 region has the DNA TGTGCCAGCAGTTCAACCAAACTTGGACAGGACAACACTGAAGCTTTCTTT. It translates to CASSSTKLGQDNTEAFF.

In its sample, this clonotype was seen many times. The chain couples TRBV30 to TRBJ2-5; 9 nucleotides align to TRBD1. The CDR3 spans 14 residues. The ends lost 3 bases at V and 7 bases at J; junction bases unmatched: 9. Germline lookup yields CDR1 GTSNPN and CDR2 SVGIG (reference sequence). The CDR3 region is CAWRGTGYGRTQYF. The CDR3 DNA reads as TGTGCCTGGAGGGGGACAGGGTACGGGCGGACCCAGTACTTC.

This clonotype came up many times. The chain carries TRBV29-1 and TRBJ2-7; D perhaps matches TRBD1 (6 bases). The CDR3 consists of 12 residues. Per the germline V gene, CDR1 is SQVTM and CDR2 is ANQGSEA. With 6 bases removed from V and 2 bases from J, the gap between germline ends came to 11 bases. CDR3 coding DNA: TGCAGCGTGGCGACAGGAGCCTACGAGCAGTACTTC. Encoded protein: CSVATGAYEQYF.

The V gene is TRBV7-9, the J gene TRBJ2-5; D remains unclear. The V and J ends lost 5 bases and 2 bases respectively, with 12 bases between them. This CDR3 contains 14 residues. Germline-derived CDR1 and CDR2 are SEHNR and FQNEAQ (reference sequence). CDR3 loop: CASSRDTTQETQYF. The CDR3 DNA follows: TGTGCCAGCAGCCGTGACACAACTCAAGAGACCCAGTACTTC.

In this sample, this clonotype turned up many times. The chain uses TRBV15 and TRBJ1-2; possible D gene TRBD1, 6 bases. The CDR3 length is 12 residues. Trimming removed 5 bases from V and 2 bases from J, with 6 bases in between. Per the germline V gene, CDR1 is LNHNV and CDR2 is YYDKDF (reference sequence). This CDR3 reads CATSGGNYGYTF. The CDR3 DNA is TGTGCCACCAGCGGGGGCAACTATGGCTACACCTTC.

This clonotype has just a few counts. CDR3 in DNA: TGTGCCAGCAGCCGGGCTAGCGGGAGTTACGAGCAGTACTTC. Protein: CASSRASGSYEQYF. The V gene is TRBV5-4, the J gene TRBJ2-7; 10 positions match TRBD2. Germline trimming cut 4 bases from V and 4 bases from J; bases unmatched to any gene: 5. CDR1 SGHNT and CDR2 YYREEE come from the germline V gene (reference sequence). CDR3 length: 14 amino acids.

The CDR3 spells CASSSGEGTNTQYF. CDR3 nucleotide sequence: TGTGCCAGCAGCTCAGGGGAAGGGACAAATACGCAGTATTTT. The chain recombines TRBV28 with TRBJ2-3; the D gene is possibly TRBD1 (6 bases). Germline values: CDR1 MDHEN, CDR2 SYDVKM. V was trimmed by 6 bases and J by 7 bases, leaving 17 bases between them. The CDR3 contains 14 residues.

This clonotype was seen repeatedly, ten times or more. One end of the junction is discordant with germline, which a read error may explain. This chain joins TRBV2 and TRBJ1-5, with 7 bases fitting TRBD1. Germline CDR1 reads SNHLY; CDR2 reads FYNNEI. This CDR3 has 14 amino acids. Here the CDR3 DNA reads TGTGCCACCAAACGACAGGGTAGCGATCAGCCCCAGCATTTT. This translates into CATKRQGSDQPQHF.

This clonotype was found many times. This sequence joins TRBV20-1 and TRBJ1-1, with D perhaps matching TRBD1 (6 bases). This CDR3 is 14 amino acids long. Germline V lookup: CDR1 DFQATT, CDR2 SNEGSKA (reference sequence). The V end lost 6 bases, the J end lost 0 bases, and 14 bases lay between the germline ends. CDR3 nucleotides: TGCAGTGCCCCTAACCGGACAGTGAACACTGAAGCTTTCTTT. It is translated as CSAPNRTVNTEAFF.

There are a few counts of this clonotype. CDR3 sequence reads: CAWSRGRATYEQYF. The CDR3 bases are TGTGCCTGGAGTCGAGGGAGAGCTACCTACGAGCAGTACTTC. The chain joins TRBV30 to TRBJ2-7; a possible D gene is TRBD2 (5 bases). The CDR3 totals 14 residues. Trimming cost V 2 bases and J 2 bases, with 13 bases left between them. CDR1 and CDR2 from the germline V gene are GTSNPN and SVGIG (reference sequence).

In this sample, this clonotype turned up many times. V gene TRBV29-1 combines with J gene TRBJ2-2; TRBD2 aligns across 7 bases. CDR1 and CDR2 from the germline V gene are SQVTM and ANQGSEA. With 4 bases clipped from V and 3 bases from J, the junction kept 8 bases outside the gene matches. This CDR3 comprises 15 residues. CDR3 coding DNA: TGCAGCGTTGTACTGCGGGAGAGGGACACCGGGGAGCTGTTTTTT. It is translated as CSVVLRERDTGELFF.

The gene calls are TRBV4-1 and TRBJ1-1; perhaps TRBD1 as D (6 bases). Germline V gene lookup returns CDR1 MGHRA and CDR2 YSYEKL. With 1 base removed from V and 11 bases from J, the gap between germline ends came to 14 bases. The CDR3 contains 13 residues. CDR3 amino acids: CASSQVQNRVAFF. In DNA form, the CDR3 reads TGCGCCAGCAGCCAAGTCCAAAACAGGGTGGCTTTCTTT.